This T cell receptor (beta chain) originates from a study of T cells after yellow fever vaccination. Study context: SMART-Seq v4 Ultra Low Input handled preparation of low-cell-number fractions.

For this clonotype: The antigen is undetermined.

From germline, CDR1 is GTSNPN and CDR2 SVGIG (reference sequence). The V gene lost 2 bases and the J gene lost 7 bases, with 8 bases spanning the gap. The CDR3 extends over 11 amino acids. Researchers made TCR cDNA using 5'RACE template switching, and this step added a universal primer site and UMIs. TCRdb called the 5' RACE reads again in MiXCR, with one record for every CDR3 protein. The top ten hold about 3.3% of the sample, which has about 220,000 distinct CDR3 sequences, approximately 3% seen once. Overall study results and limits: Reappearance after the booster was seen for most primary-vaccination clones, at approximately 97% CD4 and 70% to 90% CD8. The secondary response was weaker, and its peak arrived faster, on day 5 versus 15.

The material sequenced was CD4+ T cells sorted from PBMCs, taken 10 days after the yellow fever booster vaccination. The source is a man between 18 and 35 years old who received the YFV17D yellow fever vaccine. The chain carries TRBV30 and TRBJ1-2; D gene unclear. CDR3 residues: CAWSNRSGYTF. CDR3 nucleotide sequence: TGTGCCTGGAGTAACAGATCTGGCTACACCTTC.